This entry is about one T cell receptor beta chain. This clone was seen more than once but under ten times. No antigen is known for it. Nothing much larger sits one base from this clone, and base qualities are not available. The sample belongs to a study of PD-1 blockade in classical Hodgkin lymphoma (dated by TCRdb to the early 2020s). For context, the study as a whole: Nivolumab dosing was 3 mg/kg intravenously every 2 weeks, continuing until either disease progression or unacceptable toxicity. A peripheral blood immune signature of response to PD-1 blockade in classical Hodgkin lymphoma was defined using TCR beta sequencing and CyTOF.

The time point label here, explained by the study, means: cycle 2 day 1 (C2D1) of nivolumab. All trial patients had relapsed after autologous stem cell transplantation, with cohorts A, B and C differing in prior brentuximab vedotin exposure. A total of around 60 patients with relapsed/refractory classical Hodgkin lymphoma made up the trial cohort, and each patient's best overall response was complete response, partial response or progressive disease. Single-agent nivolumab was administered to trial patients in the multi-cohort phase II CheckMate 205 trial. Best overall response was determined by an independent review committee according to the 2007 International Working Group response criteria. PBMCs from the trial were collected at three points: immediately before nivolumab initiation (C1D1), and during therapy at cycle 2 day 1 and cycle 4 day 1. Peripheral blood was collected in 8 mL Vacutainer Cell Preparation Tubes, from which PBMCs were isolated by centrifugation and then cryopreserved.

Broad study findings and their caveats: Newly diagnosed patients were reported to have lower baseline TCR diversity than healthy donors, and relapsed/refractory patients were reported to have lower baseline TCR diversity still. Among trial patients, those achieving complete response had baseline diversity similar to that of newly diagnosed patients, while diversity was significantly lower in partial responders and progressors. The study was restricted to a single clinical trial cohort, and the causes of repertoire differences, possibly disease activity or prior therapy, were left undefined. By C4D1, a significant rise was seen in CD4+ TCR diversity but not in CD8+ TCR diversity (p=0.0027 vs p=0.16), and the rise was most apparent among complete responders (p=0.02). Patients starting nivolumab less than 1 year after ASCT had lower diversity and were excluded from later analyses to avoid confounding by immune reconstitution.

Genomic DNA was extracted with the Qiagen DNeasy kit from unsorted PBMCs and from negatively selected CD4+ and CD8+ fractions. Using primers that anneal to V and J segments, immunoSEQ multiplex PCR amplified the TCR beta CDR3 regions. Amplification bias was minimized using a synthetic immune receptor repertoire, and residual bias was removed computationally after sequencing. In the authors' own workflow: Custom Python scripts were used to quantify repertoire diversity as the Shannon entropy index. The unsorted, CD4+ and CD8+ repertoires were each analyzed separately, with the exception of combined analyses, where CD4+ and CD8+ sequences were merged in silico. Clonal expansion was defined as a frequency increase of at least 2-fold after treatment compared with C1D1, and clones undetected at baseline were assigned a pseudocount of 0.5. Singleton clones were defined as clones with 0 or 1 copy at C1D1, and non-singleton clones were defined as clones with 2 or more copies. Clones expanded in unsorted samples were annotated as CD4+, CD8+ or unknown by matching protein sequences in sorted samples from the same patient. Wilcoxon tests were applied to paired samples to test diversity changes from C1D1 to C4D1. Not all clones reach the TCRdb copy of this immuneACCESS table, which keeps in-frame sequences only. Checked studies attribute under half of the gap to unresolved V genes and leave the rest unexplained. The D gene and trimming were derived from the DNA, and the V and J assignments and clone size from that table. A total of some 38,000 clones appear in this sample, more than 65% of them only once. Approximately 15% of the sample comes from the top ten.

There are 15 amino acids in the CDR3, from cysteine to phenylalanine inclusive. The DNA shown is the 45-base CDR3, in frame from base 1. The germline V gene gives CDR1 as ENHRY and CDR2 as SYGVKD. V trim: 0 bases; J trim: 5 bases; unmatched bases: 6. The V gene is TRBV10-3 and the J gene is TRBJ2-5, with 7 central nucleotides matching TRBD2. Material: peripheral blood mononuclear cells (PBMCs), obtained before the second cycle of nivolumab. This clonotype was obtained from a human donor with classical Hodgkin lymphoma. The DNA sequence is as follows: TGTGCCATCAGTGAGTCGGGTAGCGGGTACGAGACCCAGTACTTC. Translated, this gives CAISESGSGYETQYF.